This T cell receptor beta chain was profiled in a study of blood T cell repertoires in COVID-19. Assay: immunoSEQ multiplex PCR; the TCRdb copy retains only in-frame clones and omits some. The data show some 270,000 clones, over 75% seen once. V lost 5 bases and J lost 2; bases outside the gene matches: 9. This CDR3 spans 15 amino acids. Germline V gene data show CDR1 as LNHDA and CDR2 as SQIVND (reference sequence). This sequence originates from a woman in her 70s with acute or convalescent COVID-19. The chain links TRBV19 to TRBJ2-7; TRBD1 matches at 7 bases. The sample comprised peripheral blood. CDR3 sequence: CASSPRQGATYEQYF. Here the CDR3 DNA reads TGTGCCAGTAGTCCCCGACAGGGCGCGACCTACGAGCAGTACTTC.